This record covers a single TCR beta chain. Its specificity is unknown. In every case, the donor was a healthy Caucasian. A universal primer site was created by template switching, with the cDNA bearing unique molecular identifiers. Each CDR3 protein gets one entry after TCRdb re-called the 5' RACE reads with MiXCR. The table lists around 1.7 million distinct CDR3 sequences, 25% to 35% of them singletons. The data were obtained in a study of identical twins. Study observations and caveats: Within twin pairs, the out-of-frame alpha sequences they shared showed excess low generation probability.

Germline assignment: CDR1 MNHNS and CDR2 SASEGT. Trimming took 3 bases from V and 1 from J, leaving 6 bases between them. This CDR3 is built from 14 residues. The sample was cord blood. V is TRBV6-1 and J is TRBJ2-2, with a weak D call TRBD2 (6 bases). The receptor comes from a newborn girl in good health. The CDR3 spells CASSETRNTGELFF. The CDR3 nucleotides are TGTGCCAGCAGTGAGACTAGGAACACCGGGGAGCTGTTTTTT.